A selection of T cell receptor beta chains follows, all from one sample in a study of blood T cell repertoires in COVID-19. Profiled with immunoSEQ multiplex PCR; TCRdb holds only in-frame clones, not every one. The sample includes roughly 290,000 clones, 70% to 90% of them seen just once. Source material: PBMCs or T cells enriched from blood (not recorded which). The receptors were sampled from a woman aged 40 to 50 who had recovered from COVID-19. The CDR3 runs from the conserved cysteine through the conserved F or W. A D gene is named only where the DNA matches it firmly. The listing skips clone size in some rows; elsewhere it reads once, few, many or a size class.

J gene,clone size,V gene,D gene,CDR3 protein,CDR3 DNA
TRBJ1-1,-,TRBV27,-,CASSLVPSTEAFF,TGTGCCAGCAGTTTAGTTCCGAGCACTGAAGCTTTCTTT
TRBJ1-1,few,TRBV18,-,CASSPWTENTEAFF,TGTGCCAGCTCACCTTGGACAGAGAACACTGAAGCTTTCTTT
TRBJ1-2,-,TRBV6-5,TRBD1,CASSLTDRTSGSYTF,TGTGCCAGCAGTTTAACGGACAGGACATCTGGAAGCTACACCTTC
TRBJ2-5,-,TRBV5-1,TRBD2,CASSLPTSGREETQYF,TGCGCCAGCAGCTTGCCTACTAGCGGGAGGGAAGAGACCCAGTACTTC
TRBJ1-2,-,TRBV24-1,TRBD1,CATSDPTGNYGYTF,TGTGCCACCAGTGATCCGACAGGGAACTATGGCTACACCTTC
TRBJ2-7,few,TRBV3-1/TRBV3-2,-,CASSQVAGAANMYF,TGTGCCAGCAGCCAAGTCGCAGGGGCCGCAAATATGTACTTC
TRBJ1-6,-,TRBV28,-,CAAWGGDSPLHF,TGTGCCGCCTGGGGCGGAGATTCACCCCTCCACTTT
TRBJ2-6,-,TRBV7-3,-,CASSSDIRSGANVLTF,TGTGCCAGCAGCTCCGACATCCGCTCTGGGGCCAACGTCCTGACTTTC
TRBJ1-2,-,TRBV9,TRBD1,CASSVTPGQGGGGYTF,TGTGCCAGCAGCGTAACCCCGGGACAGGGAGGTGGTGGCTACACCTTC
TRBJ1-1,-,TRBV12-3/TRBV12-4,-,CASSSMNTEAFF,TGTGCCAGCAGTTCCATGAACACTGAAGCTTTCTTT
TRBJ2-1,-,TRBV7-2,-,CASSLDRNEQFF,TGTGCCAGCAGCTTAGACAGAAATGAGCAGTTCTTC
TRBJ2-7,-,TRBV5-1,-,CASRERGGSSYEQYF,TGCGCCAGCCGAGAAAGAGGGGGAAGCTCCTACGAGCAGTACTTC
TRBJ1-2,-,TRBV6-6,TRBD1,CAIEDRGQVNYGYTF,TGTGCCATCGAGGACAGGGGGCAAGTAAACTATGGCTACACCTTC
TRBJ2-7,-,TRBV28,-,CASILRRRTSYEQYF,TGTGCCAGCATCCTTCGGCGGAGGACCTCCTACGAGCAGTACTTC
TRBJ2-7,few,TRBV18,-,CASSPAGNEQYF,TGTGCCAGCTCACCTGCGGGAAACGAGCAGTACTTC
TRBJ1-2,once,TRBV19,-,CASSPWTGGYGYTF,TGTGCCAGTTCCCCCTGGACGGGGGGATATGGCTACACCTTC
TRBJ1-2,-,TRBV3-1/TRBV3-2,TRBD1,CASSQVEGDSSNYGYTF,TGTGCCAGCAGCCAAGTGGAAGGGGACAGCTCTAACTATGGCTACACCTTC
TRBJ1-3,-,TRBV28,-,CASSSPPQGRNTIYF,TGTGCCAGCAGTTCCCCTCCCCAGGGTAGGAACACCATATATTTT
TRBJ2-5,-,TRBV28,-,CASSQPRTSQETQYF,TGTGCCAGCAGCCAACCCCGTACTAGCCAGGAGACCCAGTACTTC
TRBJ1-1,-,TRBV14,TRBD1,CASSQGGTGYSTEAFF,TGTGCCAGCAGCCAAGGCGGGACAGGGTATTCCACTGAAGCTTTCTTT
TRBJ2-1,once,TRBV6-5,-,CASLGPGNEQFF,TGTGCCAGCCTAGGGCCGGGGAATGAGCAGTTCTTC
TRBJ2-7,-,TRBV11-2,-,CASSLDNRVRGYEQYF,TGTGCCAGCAGCTTAGACAACAGGGTGAGGGGCTACGAGCAGTACTTC